Below are 21 T cell receptor beta chains sequenced from a single sample in a study of shared clonotypes between healthy human individuals. Using immunoSEQ multiplex PCR, the repertoire was profiled, and TCRdb retains in-frame clones only, with some absent. The sample has about 870,000 clones, about 92% seen once; the top ten hold approximately 25%. CD45RO-negative CD8 cells positively selected for CCR7 made up the naive population, which excluded terminally differentiated effector memory CD45RA+ cells. Sequenced material: naive CD8+ T cells sorted from blood. Receptors were obtained from a man between 25 and 39 years old in good health.

The rearrangement joins TRBV7-9 to TRBJ2-7, with 7 bases matching TRBD2. Trimming removed 0 bases from V and 6 bases from J; junction bases left unmatched: 5. The CDR3 extends over 14 amino acids. Germline CDR1 and CDR2: SEHNR and FQNEAQ (reference sequence). CDR3 sequence: CASSLAGGPPEQYF. CDR3 DNA: TGTGCCAGCAGCTTAGCGGGAGGGCCGCCCGAGCAGTACTTC.

This chain connects TRBV28 to TRBJ2-7; 11 bases fit TRBD1. The CDR3 has 16 residues. The V and J ends lost 3 bases and 3 bases, in that order; junction bases with no gene match: 7. Germline CDR1 and CDR2: MDHEN and SYDVKM. CDR3 sequence (DNA): TGTGCCAGCAGTTTGCATTGGACAGGGGGCAGCTACGAGCAGTACTTC. Amino acid sequence: CASSLHWTGGSYEQYF.

The genes are TRBV2 and TRBJ2-3; no clear D gene. The CDR3 sequence is 13 residues long. Germline lookup yields CDR1 SNHLY and CDR2 FYNNEI. With 9 bases removed from V and 0 bases from J, the gap between germline ends came to 10 bases. The CDR3 bases are TGTGCCAGGAACAGAGCTAGCACAGATACGCAGTATTTT. Translation: CARNRASTDTQYF.

The V call is TRBV7-9, the J call TRBJ2-7; 8 bases fit TRBD2. This CDR3 is 15 amino acids long. Germline V gene data show CDR1 as SEHNR and CDR2 as FQNEAQ (reference sequence). The J segment lost 0 bases and the V segment lost 6 bases, leaving 7 bases of the junction unmatched. CDR3 loop: CASSELSGSSYEQYF. The DNA of the CDR3 is TGTGCCAGCAGTGAATTAAGCGGGAGCTCCTACGAGCAGTACTTC.

In its sample, this clone was seen once. The V and J genes are TRBV9 and TRBJ2-7, with 11 positions matching TRBD2. Germline CDR1 and CDR2: SGDLS and YYNGEE. Trimming cost V 3 bases and J 5 bases; bases outside gene matches: 4. This CDR3 has 14 residues. The CDR3 sequence: CASSATSGRNEQYF. The CDR3 coding sequence is TGTGCCAGCAGCGCCACTAGCGGGAGAAACGAGCAGTACTTC. Together with reference TRBV9 and TRBJ2-7, the CDR3 gives the full variable domain: DSGVTQTPKHLITATGQRVTLRCSPRSGDLSVYWYQQSLDQGLQFLIQYYNGEERAKGNILERFSAQQFPDLHSELNLSSLELGDSALYFCASSATSGRNEQYFGPGTRLTVT.

This chain connects TRBV15 to TRBJ2-2; 8 bases align to TRBD1. The ends lost 7 bases at V and 1 base at J; junction bases unmatched: 8. The CDR3 loop spans 16 amino acids. The germline CDR1 and CDR2 sequences are LNHNV and YYDKDF (reference sequence). The DNA of the CDR3 is TGTGCCACCACCCCGCCCGACAGGGGGAACACCGGGGAGCTGTTTTTT. Its translation is CATTPPDRGNTGELFF. Drawing the rest from reference TRBV15 and TRBJ2-2, the complete variable domain is DAMVIQNPRYQVTQFGKPVTLSCSQTLNHNVMYWYQQKSSQAPKLLFHYYDKDFNNEADTPDNFQSRRPNTSFCFLDIRSPGLGDTAMYLCATTPPDRGNTGELFFGEGSRLTVL.

The rearrangement uses TRBV9 and TRBJ2-5, with 14 bases lining up with TRBD2. The CDR3 spans 15 residues. Germline-derived CDR1 and CDR2 are SGDLS and YYNGEE. The J segment lost 3 bases and the V segment lost 3 bases, leaving 1 base of the junction unmatched. CDR3 in amino acids: CASSAGLAGEETQYF. Written as DNA, the CDR3 is TGTGCCAGCAGCGCGGGACTAGCGGGAGAAGAGACCCAGTACTTC.

A remark on this clone: Possible read error: a much larger clone is one base away. This sample includes further DNA sequences coding for the same CDR3. V is TRBV6-4 and J is TRBJ2-3; the D gene is possibly TRBD2 (6 bases). Trimming removed 2 bases at V and 0 bases at J, with 6 bases between. Germline V lookup: CDR1 MRHNA, CDR2 SNTAGT. This CDR3 has 14 residues. The CDR3 here is CASSDGTSTDTQYF. The CDR3 nucleotides are TGTGCCAGCAGTGACGGGACTAGCACAGATACGCAGTATTTT.

The chain is built from TRBV18 and TRBJ2-4, with 7 positions matching TRBD1. The CDR3 spans 15 residues. Trimming removed 3 bases from V and 4 bases from J; junction bases left unmatched: 6. Germline lookup yields CDR1 KGHSH and CDR2 LQKENI. The chain's CDR3 is CASSPTTGTKNIQYF. The CDR3 bases are TGTGCCAGCTCACCGACGACAGGGACAAAAAACATTCAGTACTTC. The variable domain in full, completed from reference TRBV18 and TRBJ2-4, reads NAGVMQNPRHLVRRRGQEARLRCSPMKGHSHVYWYRQLPEEGLKFMVYLQKENIIDESGMPKERFSAEFPKEGPSILRIQQVVRGDSAAYFCASSPTTGTKNIQYFGAGTRLSVL.

The chain couples TRBV5-8 to TRBJ2-7; D unclear. In germline, CDR1 is SGHTS, CDR2 YDEGEE. With 0 bases removed from V and 5 bases from J, the gap between germline ends came to 12 bases. The CDR3 has 14 amino acids. Here the CDR3 reads CASSLELGMDEQYF. The CDR3 nucleotides read TGTGCCAGCAGCTTGGAGCTGGGGATGGACGAGCAGTACTTC.

The V gene is TRBV6-6, the J gene TRBJ2-1; TRBD2 is a possible D gene (7 bases). V lost 2 bases and J 6 bases, leaving 14 bases between the germline ends. The CDR3 runs to 15 residues. Germline V lookup: CDR1 MNHNY, CDR2 SVGAGI (reference sequence). CDR3: CASSYEGGGGNEQFF. The CDR3 DNA reads TGTGCCAGCAGTTACGAAGGAGGGGGGGGCAATGAGCAGTTCTTC.

This sequence joins TRBV29-1 and TRBJ2-7, with a weak D call TRBD2 (5 bases). The germline CDR1 and CDR2 sequences are SQVTM and ANQGSEA. The CDR3 is 14 residues long. The V and J ends lost 3 bases and 1 base respectively, with 13 bases between them. CDR3 nucleotides: TGCAGCGTTGACGGTCTAGCTAATTCCTACGAGCAGTACTTC. Protein product: CSVDGLANSYEQYF.

On this clone: The sample has other DNA sequences that encode this CDR3 too. V usage is TRBV29-1 and J usage is TRBJ2-5; the D is unclear. This CDR3 is 12 amino acids long. V gave up 2 bases and J gave up 1 base, with 5 bases separating them. Germline assignment: CDR1 SQVTM and CDR2 ANQGSEA. CDR3 loop: CSVEYTQETQYF. The CDR3 DNA reads TGCAGCGTTGAATACACCCAAGAGACCCAGTACTTC.

The chain links TRBV27 to TRBJ2-3; TRBD1 is a possible D gene (6 bases). V was pared by 5 bases and J by 1 base, with 10 bases between. CDR1 is MNHEY and CDR2 is SMNVEV in the germline V gene (reference sequence). This CDR3 is built from 14 residues. CDR3 residues: CASSIRGRTDTQYF. CDR3 sequence (DNA): TGTGCCAGCAGTATCAGGGGTCGCACAGATACGCAGTATTTT.

This clone showed up just a few times. The V and J genes are TRBV7-8 and TRBJ1-1; D ambiguous. There are 17 residues in the CDR3. Per germline, CDR1 SGHVS and CDR2 FQNEAQ. V gave up 1 base and J gave up 0 bases, with 15 bases separating them. CDR3: CASSLGARWVMNTEAFF. CDR3 nucleotide sequence: TGTGCCAGCAGCTTAGGGGCCAGGTGGGTGATGAACACTGAAGCTTTCTTT.

The chain employs TRBV6-5 and TRBJ2-5; D remains unclear. This CDR3 is built from 15 residues. Germline loops: CDR1 MNHEY, CDR2 SVGAGI. The germline V and J ends were trimmed by 2 bases and 0 bases, with 10 bases remaining between them. The CDR3, as DNA: TGTGCCAGCAGTTACAGAAACAGTGACCAAGAGACCCAGTACTTC. As protein: CASSYRNSDQETQYF.

The sample holds one count of this clone. The V and J genes are TRBV28 and TRBJ2-1; 7 bases line up with TRBD2. The CDR3 contains 15 residues. V was pared by 5 bases and J by 3 bases, with 7 bases of the junction left unmatched. Germline loops: CDR1 MDHEN, CDR2 SYDVKM. In nucleotides, the CDR3 is TGTGCCAGCAGTCCGAGCGGGAACGGCTACAATGAGCAGTTCTTC. Residues: CASSPSGNGYNEQFF.

The chain links TRBV6-5 to TRBJ1-5, with D unresolved. Germline V gives CDR1 MNHEY, CDR2 SVGAGI. The CDR3 consists of 12 residues. V dropped 6 bases and J dropped 0 bases, with 3 bases sitting between them. The CDR3 reads CASSHSNQPQHF. As DNA, the CDR3 is TGTGCCAGCAGCCATAGCAATCAGCCCCAGCATTTT.

This clone was seen just once. The chain is built from TRBV2 and TRBJ2-1; a weak D match, TRBD2 (6 bases). V was clipped by 2 bases and J by 7 bases, with 27 bases between them. The germline V gene has CDR1 SNHLY and CDR2 FYNNEI. This CDR3 is 19 amino acids long. The CDR3 loop is CASSETPNAISGVTNEQFF. CDR3 nucleotide sequence: TGTGCCAGCAGTGAAACCCCTAACGCGATATCGGGGGTTACAAATGAGCAGTTCTTC.

The chain links TRBV6-1 to TRBJ2-2; no clear D. This CDR3 is built from 13 residues. Trimming shortened V by 7 bases and J by 4 bases, and 10 bases separated the two germline ends. Germline assignment: CDR1 MNHNS and CDR2 SASEGT. Here the CDR3 DNA reads TGTGCCAGCAAGGATAGCCTCACCGGGGAGCTGTTTTTT. Translation: CASKDSLTGELFF.

The J gene is TRBJ2-7, the V gene TRBV5-8; 11 nucleotides agree with TRBD1. The CDR3 has 15 residues. V gave up 4 bases and J gave up 9 bases; unmatched junction bases: 12. The germline V gene has CDR1 SGHTS and CDR2 YDEGEE. In DNA, the CDR3 is TGTGCCAGCAGCCCTGAGGGACAGGGGGAGCCCAGGCAGTACTTC. Its translation is CASSPEGQGEPRQYF. The variable domain in full, completed from reference TRBV5-8 and TRBJ2-7, reads EAGVTQSPTHLIKTRGQQATLRCSPISGHTSVYWYQQALGLGLQFLLWYDEGEERNRGNFPPRFSGRQFPNYSSELNVNALELEDSALYLCASSPEGQGEPRQYFGPGTRLTVT.